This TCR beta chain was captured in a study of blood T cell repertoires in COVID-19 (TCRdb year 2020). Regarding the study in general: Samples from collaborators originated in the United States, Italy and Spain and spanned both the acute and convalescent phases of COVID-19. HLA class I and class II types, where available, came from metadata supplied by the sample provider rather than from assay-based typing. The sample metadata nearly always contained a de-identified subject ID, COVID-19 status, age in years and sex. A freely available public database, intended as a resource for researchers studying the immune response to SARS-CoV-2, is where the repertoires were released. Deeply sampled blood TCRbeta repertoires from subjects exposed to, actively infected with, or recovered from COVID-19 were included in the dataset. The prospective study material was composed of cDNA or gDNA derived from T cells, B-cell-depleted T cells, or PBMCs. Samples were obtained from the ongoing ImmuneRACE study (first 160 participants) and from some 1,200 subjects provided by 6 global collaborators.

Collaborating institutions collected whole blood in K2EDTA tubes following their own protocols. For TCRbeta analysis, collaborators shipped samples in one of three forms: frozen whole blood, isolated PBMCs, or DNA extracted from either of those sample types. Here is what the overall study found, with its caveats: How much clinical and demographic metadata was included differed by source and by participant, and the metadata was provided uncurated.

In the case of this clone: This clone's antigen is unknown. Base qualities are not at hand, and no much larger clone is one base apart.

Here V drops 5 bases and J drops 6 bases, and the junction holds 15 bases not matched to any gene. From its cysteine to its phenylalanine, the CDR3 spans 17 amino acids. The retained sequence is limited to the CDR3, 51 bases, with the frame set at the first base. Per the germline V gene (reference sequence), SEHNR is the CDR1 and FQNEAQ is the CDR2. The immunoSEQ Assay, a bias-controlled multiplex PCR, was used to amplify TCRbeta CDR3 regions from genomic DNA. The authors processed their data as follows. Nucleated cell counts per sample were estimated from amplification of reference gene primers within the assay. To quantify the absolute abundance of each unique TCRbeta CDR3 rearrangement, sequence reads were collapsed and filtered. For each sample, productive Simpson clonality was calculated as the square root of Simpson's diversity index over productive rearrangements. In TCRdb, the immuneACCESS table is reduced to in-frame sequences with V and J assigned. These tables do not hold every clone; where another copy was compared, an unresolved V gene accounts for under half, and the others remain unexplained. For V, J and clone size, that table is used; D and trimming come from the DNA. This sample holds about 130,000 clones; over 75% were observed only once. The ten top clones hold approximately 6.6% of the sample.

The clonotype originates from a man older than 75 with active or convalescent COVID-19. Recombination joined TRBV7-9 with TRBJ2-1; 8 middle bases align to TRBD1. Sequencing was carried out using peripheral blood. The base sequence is TGTGCCAGCAGCCCGCCCTTTCGGGACAGGATGGGCAATGAGCAGTTCTTC. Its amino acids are CASSPPFRDRMGNEQFF.